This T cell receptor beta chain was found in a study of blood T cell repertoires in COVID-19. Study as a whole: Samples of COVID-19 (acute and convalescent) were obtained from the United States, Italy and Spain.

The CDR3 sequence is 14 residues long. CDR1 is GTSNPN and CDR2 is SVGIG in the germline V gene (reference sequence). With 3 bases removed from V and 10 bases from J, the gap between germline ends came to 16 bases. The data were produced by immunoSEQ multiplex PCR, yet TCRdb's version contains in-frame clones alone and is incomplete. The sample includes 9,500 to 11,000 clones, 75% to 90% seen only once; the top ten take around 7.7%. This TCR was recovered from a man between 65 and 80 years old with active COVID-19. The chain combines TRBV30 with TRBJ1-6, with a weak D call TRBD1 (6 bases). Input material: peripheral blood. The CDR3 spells CAWRGTGTSSPLHF. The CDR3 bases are TGTGCCTGGAGAGGCACAGGGACCTCCTCACCCCTCCACTTT.